One sample yielded the 8 T cell receptor beta chains listed below, sequenced in a study of blood T cell repertoires in COVID-19. Profiling relied on immunoSEQ multiplex PCR, and the TCRdb table lists in-frame clones only, not all of them. The top ten clones hold roughly 11% of a sample with around 200,000 clones, 70% to 90% of them seen once. The sequenced sample consisted of peripheral blood. The receptors come from a human donor with active or convalescent COVID-19. The donor label of this sample is uncertain.

V is TRBV5-1 and J is TRBJ1-1; D is possibly TRBD1 (5 bases). Germline CDR1 SGHRS, CDR2 YFSETQ. This CDR3 has 14 amino acids. Deletions cut 0 bases from V and 1 base from J, with 7 bases between. The CDR3 region is CASSLGTSNTEAFF. DNA for the CDR3: TGCGCCAGCAGCTTGGGGACATCGAACACTGAAGCTTTCTTT.

The chain carries TRBV2 and TRBJ1-5; a possible D gene is TRBD1 (5 bases). The length of the CDR3 is 15 residues. Trimming cost V 3 bases and J 1 base, with 10 bases left between them. The V gene's germline CDR1 is SNHLY and CDR2 FYNNEI. CDR3 amino acids: CASSERQFSNQPQHF. As DNA, the CDR3 is TGTGCCAGCAGTGAGAGACAGTTCAGCAATCAGCCCCAGCATTTT.

The rearrangement links TRBV28 to TRBJ1-5; D perhaps matches TRBD1 (5 bases). CDR3 length: 14 amino acids. Germline lookup yields CDR1 MDHEN and CDR2 SYDVKM. Trimming pared 2 bases from V and 7 bases from J, leaving 12 bases between. CDR3 DNA: TGTGCCAGCAGTTTAGGGAGGGGTCGCCAGCCCCAGCATTTT. As protein: CASSLGRGRQPQHF.

V is TRBV2 and J is TRBJ2-1; D unclear. This CDR3 has 18 amino acids. Germline loops: CDR1 SNHLY, CDR2 FYNNEI. V gave up 9 bases and J gave up 0 bases, with 24 bases separating them. The CDR3 loop reads CASHPPFTVRSSYNEQFF. In nucleotides, the CDR3 is TGTGCCAGTCACCCTCCCTTCACAGTTAGAAGCTCCTACAATGAGCAGTTCTTC.

J is TRBJ1-3 and V is TRBV11-2, with D hard to call. CDR1 SGHAT and CDR2 FQNNGV come from the germline V gene. V lost 5 bases and J 9 bases, leaving 11 bases between the germline ends. This CDR3 is 12 amino acids long. For the CDR3, the DNA is TGTGCCAGCAGCCACGATCGGGTCACCATATATTTT. Translating it yields CASSHDRVTIYF.

The chain recombines TRBV12-5 with TRBJ1-2; D remains unclear. V was cut by 3 bases and J by 5 bases, with 13 bases left in between. The germline V gene encodes CDR1 LGHNT and CDR2 FRNRAP. The CDR3 loop spans 14 amino acids. CDR3 sequence reads: CASGFMAGLYGYTF. In nucleotides, the CDR3 is TGTGCTAGTGGTTTTATGGCAGGATTGTATGGCTACACCTTC.

This chain connects TRBV6-5 to TRBJ1-2; the D gene is possibly TRBD1 (6 bases). This CDR3 is 13 amino acids long. Germline V gene lookup returns CDR1 MNHEY and CDR2 SVGAGI. V was trimmed by 6 bases and J by 4 bases, leaving 12 bases between them. The chain's CDR3 is CASRDRGGYGYTF. In nucleotides, the CDR3 is TGTGCCAGCAGAGACCGAGGGGGCTATGGCTACACCTTC.

The genes are TRBV19 and TRBJ2-7, with D possibly TRBD2 on 5 matching bases. This CDR3 has 12 amino acids. Germline V gives CDR1 LNHDA, CDR2 SQIVND (reference sequence). V gave up 5 bases and J gave up 7 bases, with 12 bases separating them. The CDR3 loop reads CASSSGEREQYF. The CDR3 DNA reads as TGTGCCAGTAGTTCCGGCGAGCGGGAGCAGTACTTC.